These 7 T cell receptor beta chains were all obtained from the same sample, sequenced in a study of blood T cell repertoires in COVID-19. Produced via immunoSEQ multiplex PCR; TCRdb's table is partial and in-frame only. The data show roughly 220,000 clones, with around 86% seen just once and over 2% held by the top ten. Sequenced material: peripheral blood. The source of these receptors is a young man who had recovered from COVID-19.

This clone occurred a few times. The chain is built from TRBV4-3 and TRBJ1-1; D ambiguous. CDR3 length: 14 amino acids. In germline, CDR1 is LGHNA, CDR2 YSLEER. Trimming left V 2 bases short and J 8 bases short, with 15 bases between. The CDR3 DNA is TGCGCCAGCAGCCAAAGTGAGTGGTTGCGCGAAGCTTTCTTT. The encoded protein is CASSQSEWLREAFF.

This clone was detected a few times. The chain employs TRBV4-1 and TRBJ1-3; D not certain. The CDR3 spans 17 residues. Germline V CDR1 and CDR2: MGHRA, YSYEKL. V lost 4 bases and J 1 base, leaving 17 bases between the germline ends. CDR3 sequence reads: CASSRAGVVGSGNTIYF. CDR3 sequence (DNA): TGCGCCAGCAGCCGGGCCGGGGTGGTAGGATCTGGAAACACCATATATTTT.

The gene calls are TRBV7-5 and TRBJ1-6. TRBV7-5 is a pseudogene. The CDR3 sequence is 16 residues long. The CDR3: CVRSLTRRAGDSPLHF. Here the CDR3 DNA reads TGTGTCAGAAGCTTAACCCGGAGGGCCGGGGATTCACCCCTCCACTTT.

The chain links TRBV4-1 to TRBJ1-2, with TRBD1 identical over 7 bases. The CDR3 consists of 15 residues. Germline CDR1 is MGHRA and CDR2 is YSYEKL. V shed 3 bases and J 7 bases; nucleotides not matched to a gene: 11. The CDR3 spells CASSQPDRVIGGYTF. The DNA for the CDR3 is TGCGCCAGCAGCCAGCCTGACAGGGTGATCGGTGGCTACACCTTC.

The V call is TRBV4-3, the J call TRBJ2-1; the match to TRBD2 covers 8 bases. V lost 4 bases, J lost 0 bases, and 11 bases stayed unmatched. Germline V gene lookup returns CDR1 LGHNA and CDR2 YSLEER. The CDR3 is made up of 18 amino acids. CDR3 sequence reads: CASSPVGSGESSYNEQFF. The DNA for the CDR3 is TGCGCCAGCAGCCCGGTGGGTAGCGGGGAGAGCTCCTACAATGAGCAGTTCTTC.

The rearrangement links TRBV7-9 to TRBJ2-2; D ambiguous. Trimming left V 1 base short and J 5 bases short, with 8 bases between. CDR1 SEHNR and CDR2 FQNEAQ come from the germline V gene (reference sequence). This CDR3 is built from 14 residues. Here the CDR3 reads CASSLGPGTGELFF. The DNA of the CDR3 is TGTGCCAGCAGCTTAGGTCCGGGTACCGGGGAGCTGTTTTTT.

V gene TRBV24-1 combines with J gene TRBJ1-2; D perhaps matches TRBD1 (6 bases). In germline, CDR1 is KGHDR, CDR2 SFDVKD. V was clipped by 10 bases and J by 5 bases, with 22 bases between them. CDR3 length: 15 amino acids. CDR3 in DNA: TGTGCCACGTCTAACGCGATTACAGGGTTTTATGGCTACACCTTC. The encoded protein is CATSNAITGFYGYTF.